Each of the 29 T cell receptor beta chains below was sequenced from the same sample in a study of cytomegalovirus exposure and HLA in healthy donors. Sequencing used immunoSEQ multiplex PCR; TCRdb keeps in-frame clones, though not all of them. This table has some 150,000 clones, approximately 88% appearing once. The sample consisted of PBMCs. All receptors come from a man in his late teens or twenties in good health and CMV-seropositive.

J is TRBJ1-5 and V is TRBV4-1; TRBD1 agrees at 9 bases. Trimming removed 4 bases from V and 2 bases from J; junction bases left unmatched: 12. Germline CDR1 and CDR2: MGHRA and YSYEKL. The length of the CDR3 is 18 residues. The CDR3 coding sequence is TGCGCCAGCAGCCGCATTACAGGGGGCAGGGGAGGCAATCAGCCCCAGCATTTT. As protein: CASSRITGGRGGNQPQHF.

The CDR3 loop is CAIVRDNDYGYTF. The CDR3 DNA reads as TGTGCCATCGTAAGGGACAACGACTATGGCTACACCTTC. V is TRBV10-3 and J is TRBJ1-2, with D perhaps TRBD1 (6 bases). Trimming took 8 bases from V and 3 from J, leaving 13 bases between them. CDR1 is ENHRY, CDR2 SYGVKD, per germline. The CDR3 is 13 residues long.

J is TRBJ2-7 and V is TRBV29-1; 7 bases are a match to TRBD1. Germline V CDR1 and CDR2: SQVTM, ANQGSEA. The CDR3 extends over 14 amino acids. Trimming at V came to 6 bases and at J to 5 bases, leaving 13 bases not matched to a gene. The CDR3 region has the DNA TGCAGCGTCGAATACAGGGGTCAGGGTAACGAGCAGTACTTC. Protein product: CSVEYRGQGNEQYF.

This chain links TRBV23-1 with TRBJ1-1; D is unclear. TRBV23-1 is labeled an ORF, and its function is uncertain. Trimming stripped 6 bases from V and 3 bases from J, with 20 bases between. This CDR3 comprises 16 residues. The CDR3 region is CASRPPASLVDTEAFF. The CDR3, as DNA: TGCGCCAGCAGACCCCCGGCCAGCCTAGTGGACACTGAAGCTTTCTTT.

This sequence joins TRBV30 and TRBJ1-1, with D possibly being TRBD1 (6 bases). The CDR3 consists of 13 residues. V lost 1 base and J lost 1, with 7 bases in between. The germline CDR1 and CDR2 sequences are GTSNPN and SVGIG (reference sequence). CDR3 coding DNA: TGTGCCTGGAGTGAACAGGGGAACACTGAAGCTTTCTTT. Translation: CAWSEQGNTEAFF.

This clone was seen more than once but under ten times. This chain joins TRBV5-4 and TRBJ2-7, with 11 bases aligning to TRBD2. Germline V gene data show CDR1 as SGHNT and CDR2 as YYREEE (reference sequence). The CDR3 has 14 residues. Trimming cost V 5 bases and J 6 bases; bases outside gene matches: 7. The chain's CDR3 is CASRTGTSGSEQYF. In DNA form, the CDR3 reads TGTGCCAGCAGGACCGGGACTAGCGGCTCCGAGCAGTACTTC.

The rearrangement links TRBV28 to TRBJ1-6, with a possible D match to TRBD1 (6 bases). The ends were cut back, 3 bases at V and 7 bases at J, with 13 bases in the middle. The length of the CDR3 is 15 residues. Germline V lookup: CDR1 MDHEN, CDR2 SYDVKM. This CDR3 reads CASSFPGTTNSPLHF. CDR3 nucleotide sequence: TGTGCCAGCAGTTTCCCCGGGACAACCAATTCACCCCTCCACTTT.

The J gene is TRBJ2-7, the V gene TRBV27; maybe TRBD2 (5 bases). CDR1 and CDR2 (germline): MNHEY, SMNVEV (reference sequence). The CDR3 runs 13 residues. The V end lost 6 bases, the J end lost 3 bases, and 12 bases lay between the germline ends. The DNA for the CDR3 is TGTGCCAGCAGCCCGGGAAATTACTACGAGCAGTACTTC. Amino acids: CASSPGNYYEQYF.

The CDR3 sequence is CASSLTSGGELFF. CDR3 DNA sequence: TGTGCCAGCAGCTTAACTTCAGGCGGGGAGCTGTTTTTT. This chain joins TRBV7-3 and TRBJ2-2; no clear D. Between the trimmed V and J ends, which lost 0 bases and 7 bases, there was a span of 6 bases. Germline CDR1 reads SGHTA; CDR2 reads FQGTGA. This CDR3 is built from 13 residues.

This clone is a singleton in its sample. V gene TRBV7-9 combines with J gene TRBJ1-1; TRBD1 is a possible D gene (6 bases). This CDR3 contains 14 residues. V shed 5 bases and J shed 1 base, with 11 bases lying between them. Germline lookup yields CDR1 SEHNR and CDR2 FQNEAQ (reference sequence). For the CDR3, the DNA is TGTGCCAGCAGCCTCGACAGGCAGAACACTGAAGCTTTCTTT. It encodes CASSLDRQNTEAFF.

This clone has only one observation. The chain uses TRBV6-1 and TRBJ1-1; 7 bases line up with TRBD1. CDR3 size: 11 residues. Germline V gene lookup returns CDR1 MNHNS and CDR2 SASEGT. V lost 7 bases to trimming and J lost 12 bases; unmatched junction nucleotides: 8. CDR3 DNA sequence: TGTGCCAGCACCCAGTCAGGGGGAACTTTCTTT. It yields the protein CASTQSGGTFF.

The gene calls are TRBV25-1 and TRBJ2-7; 9 positions match TRBD1. J gave up 1 base and V 8 bases, and 3 bases lay outside the gene matches. Germline V CDR1 and CDR2: MGHDK, SYGVNS. The CDR3 is made up of 13 amino acids. The CDR3 loop is CASSGTGSYEQYF. The CDR3, as DNA: TGTGCCAGCTCCGGGACAGGGTCCTACGAGCAGTACTTC.

The chain recombines TRBV6-1 with TRBJ2-7; possible D gene TRBD1, 6 bases. Germline-derived CDR1 and CDR2 are MNHNS and SASEGT. This CDR3 is built from 13 residues. V shed 5 bases and J shed 4 bases, with 12 bases lying between them. CDR3 nucleotides: TGTGCCAGCAGTACGGACAGAGGGTACGAGCAGTACTTC. Translating gives CASSTDRGYEQYF.

J is TRBJ1-4 and V is TRBV5-1, with D possibly TRBD1 on 6 matching bases. The germline V and J ends were trimmed by 3 bases and 4 bases, with 13 bases remaining between them. The CDR3 is 15 amino acids. The germline V gene encodes CDR1 SGHRS and CDR2 YFSETQ. CDR3 nucleotides: TGCGCCAGCAGCTCTGGGACAAACATTAATGAAAAACTGTTTTTT. Its protein is CASSSGTNINEKLFF. Filled out from reference TRBV5-1 and TRBJ1-4, the complete variable domain reads KAGVTQTPRYLIKTRGQQVTLSCSPISGHRSVSWYQQTPGQGLQFLFEYFSETQRNKGNFPGRFSGRQFSNSRSEMNVSTLELGDSALYLCASSSGTNINEKLFFGSGTQLSVL.

This clone was counted once. The chain employs TRBV7-2 and TRBJ2-7; TRBD1 agrees at 7 bases. The CDR3 runs 18 residues. CDR1 is SGHTA, CDR2 FQGNSA, per germline. With 3 bases clipped from V and 0 bases from J, the junction kept 14 bases outside the gene matches. The CDR3 bases are TGTGCCAGCAGCTTTTTTCTTAACCTACAGGGGAGCTCCTACGAGCAGTACTTC. It is translated as CASSFFLNLQGSSYEQYF.

This chain links TRBV7-9 with TRBJ2-7, with a weak D call TRBD1 (6 bases). Germline CDR1 reads SEHNR; CDR2 reads FQNEAQ (reference sequence). V was cut by 5 bases and J by 7 bases, with 15 bases left in between. The CDR3 sequence is 13 residues long. For the CDR3, the DNA is TGTGCCAGCAGCCATCACAGGGAGAGGGAGCAGTACTTC. Translation gives CASSHHREREQYF.

Only one count was recorded for this clone. The chain combines TRBV7-3 with TRBJ2-3, with 7 nucleotides matching TRBD1. CDR1 and CDR2 (germline): SGHTA, FQGTGA. The junction had 4 bases not matched to a gene; V was cut back by 2 bases and J by 2 bases. The CDR3 runs 15 residues. CDR3: CASSLGDSYTDTQYF. Here the CDR3 DNA reads TGTGCCAGCAGCTTAGGGGACAGTTACACAGATACGCAGTATTTT.

This sequence joins TRBV6-6 and TRBJ1-2, with no clear D. Germline CDR1 reads MNHNY; CDR2 reads SVGAGI (reference sequence). CDR3 length: 15 amino acids. The V and J ends lost 2 bases and 4 bases respectively, with 14 bases between them. This chain's CDR3 is CASSYPTMGAYGYTF. The CDR3 DNA sequence: TGTGCCAGCAGTTACCCTACTATGGGTGCCTATGGCTACACCTTC.

This clone has only one observation. This chain connects TRBV28 to TRBJ1-1, with D hard to call. Trimming took 5 bases from V and 3 from J, leaving 7 bases between them. Per the germline V gene, CDR1 is MDHEN and CDR2 is SYDVKM. The CDR3 runs to 12 residues. The CDR3 DNA follows: TGTGCCAGCAGTGGGCCCCACACTGAAGCTTTCTTT. This gives the protein CASSGPHTEAFF.

Only a few counts were recorded for this clone. The V call is TRBV6-4, the J call TRBJ1-5; D might be TRBD1 (5 bases). V was clipped by 5 bases and J by 8 bases, with 13 bases between them. This CDR3 is 13 amino acids long. The germline V gene encodes CDR1 MRHNA and CDR2 SNTAGT. The CDR3 region has the DNA TGTGCCAGCAGTCAAGACAGCGGGGAGCCCCAGCATTTT. Translation gives CASSQDSGEPQHF.

V and J are TRBV5-6 and TRBJ1-6; 10 bases match TRBD1. With V trimmed by 0 bases and J by 8 bases, 5 bases remained unmatched. CDR1 is SGHDT and CDR2 is YYEEEE in the germline V gene. The CDR3 has 16 residues. DNA for the CDR3: TGTGCCAGCAGCTTGGGGGCGGGACAGGGGTATTCACCCCTCCACTTT. Its translation is CASSLGAGQGYSPLHF.

The chain combines TRBV4-1 with TRBJ2-2; 8 bases agree with TRBD2. The junction had 8 bases not matched to a gene; V was cut back by 3 bases and J by 8 bases. This CDR3 is built from 15 residues. CDR1 and CDR2 from the germline V gene are MGHRA and YSYEKL. The CDR3 sequence: CASSQEAGVSGELFF. CDR3 bases: TGCGCCAGCAGCCAGGAAGCGGGAGTATCGGGGGAGCTGTTTTTT.

Only one count was recorded for this clone. CDR3: CASSQEEATEQYF. DNA for the CDR3: TGCGCCAGCAGCCAAGAGGAGGCTACCGAGCAGTACTTC. The rearrangement links TRBV4-1 to TRBJ2-7; weak D call: TRBD2 (5 bases). Looked up from germline, CDR1 is MGHRA and CDR2 is YSYEKL. The CDR3 consists of 13 residues. The V end lost 0 bases, the J end lost 6 bases, and 9 bases lay between the germline ends.

This chain joins TRBV5-6 and TRBJ1-2; 9 bases are shared with TRBD1. Losses at the gene ends were 4 bases for V and 5 bases for J; bases not matched to a gene: 15. The CDR3 runs 17 residues. The germline V gene has CDR1 SGHDT and CDR2 YYEEEE. CDR3 in DNA: TGTGCCAGCAGCCAGGGACAGGGAAGCTTGTTCAGATATGGCTACACCTTC. Amino acids: CASSQGQGSLFRYGYTF. Variable domain in full (rest from reference TRBV5-6 and TRBJ1-2): DAGVTQSPTHLIKTRGQQVTLRCSPKSGHDTVSWYQQALGQGPQFIFQYYEEEERQRGNFPDRFSGHQFPNYSSELNVNALLLGDSALYLCASSQGQGSLFRYGYTFGSGTRLTVV.

CDR3: CASTTTGYNSPLHF. The DNA of the CDR3 is TGTGCCAGTACCACGACAGGGTATAATTCACCCCTCCACTTT. The genes are TRBV19 and TRBJ1-6; 7 bases are a match to TRBD1. Trimming at V came to 7 bases and at J to 4 bases, leaving 4 bases not matched to a gene. The V gene's germline CDR1 is LNHDA and CDR2 SQIVND (reference sequence). CDR3 length: 14 amino acids.

This chain joins TRBV7-9 and TRBJ1-4; D call uncertain. With 5 bases removed from V and 6 bases from J, the gap between germline ends came to 10 bases. The CDR3 runs 13 residues. Germline V CDR1 and CDR2: SEHNR, FQNEAQ (reference sequence). In DNA form, the CDR3 reads TGTGCCAGCAGCCCCGGCGGGGATGAAAAACTGTTTTTT. Protein: CASSPGGDEKLFF.

A single count supports this clone. The chain employs TRBV2 and TRBJ2-1, with TRBD1 as a possible D gene (6 bases). V was pared by 4 bases and J by 0 bases, with 10 bases between. The V gene's germline CDR1 is SNHLY and CDR2 FYNNEI. The CDR3 consists of 15 residues. CDR3 in DNA: TGTGCCAGCAGTGTCGGACAGAGCTCCTACAATGAGCAGTTCTTC. Protein product: CASSVGQSSYNEQFF. Full variable domain (missing parts from reference TRBV2 and TRBJ2-1): EPEVTQTPSHQVTQMGQEVILRCVPISNHLYFYWYRQILGQKVEFLVSFYNNEISEKSEIFDDQFSVERPDGSNFTLKIRSTKLEDSAMYFCASSVGQSSYNEQFFGPGTRLTVL.

The V and J genes are TRBV4-1 and TRBJ2-3; 7 nucleotides match TRBD1. The CDR3 length is 15 residues. In germline, CDR1 is MGHRA, CDR2 YSYEKL. After removal of 2 bases from V and 1 base from J, the junction contained 3 bases not matched to a gene. The CDR3 loop reads CASSQLGQGTDTQYF. As DNA, the CDR3 is TGCGCCAGCAGCCAACTAGGACAGGGCACAGATACGCAGTATTTT.

The chain has TRBV11-3 and TRBJ2-7; 11 bases align to TRBD2. The CDR3 totals 15 residues. Trimming removed 5 bases from V and 1 base from J; junction bases left unmatched: 4. Germline loops: CDR1 SGHNT, CDR2 YENEEA. CDR3: CASSLSSGGSYEQYF. In DNA, the CDR3 is TGTGCCAGCAGCCTCTCTAGCGGGGGGTCCTACGAGCAGTACTTC.